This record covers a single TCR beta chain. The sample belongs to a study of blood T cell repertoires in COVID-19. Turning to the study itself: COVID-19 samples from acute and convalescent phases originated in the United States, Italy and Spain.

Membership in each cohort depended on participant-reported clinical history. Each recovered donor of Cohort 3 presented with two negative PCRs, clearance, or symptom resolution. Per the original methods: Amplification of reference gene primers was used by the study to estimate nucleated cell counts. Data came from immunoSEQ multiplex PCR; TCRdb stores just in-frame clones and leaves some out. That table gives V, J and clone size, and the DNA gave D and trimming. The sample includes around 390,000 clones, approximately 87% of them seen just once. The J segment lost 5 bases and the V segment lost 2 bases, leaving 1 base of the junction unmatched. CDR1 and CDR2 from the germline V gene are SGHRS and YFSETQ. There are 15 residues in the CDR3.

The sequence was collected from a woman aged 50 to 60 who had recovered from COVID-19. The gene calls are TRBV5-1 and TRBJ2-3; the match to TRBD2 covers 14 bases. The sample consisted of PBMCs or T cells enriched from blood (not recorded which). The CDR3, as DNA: TGCGCCAGCAGCTTCGGGACTAGCGGGGGAGATACGCAGTATTTT. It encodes CASSFGTSGGDTQYF.